The rows below give T cell receptor beta chains drawn from one sample of a study of PD-1 blockade in mismatch repair-deficient tumors. TCRdb's table, derived via immunoSEQ multiplex PCR, lists solely in-frame clones and lacks some. The sample lists approximately 100,000 clones, under 90% seen once, with approximately 6.7% in the top ten. Sequencing used peripheral blood, obtained approximately 36 weeks after starting pembrolizumab. These receptors were taken from an adult with mismatch repair-deficient cancer. Both conserved end residues are part of each CDR3. Each record gives: J gene, V gene, CDR3 length, D gene, clone size, CDR3 protein, CDR3 DNA. A D gene is named only where the DNA matches it firmly. Some rows mark clone size as missing; the rest say once, few, many or name a class of expanded clone.

TRBJ1-1	TRBV11-2	13	-	-	CASSLNSVTEAFF	TGTGCCAGCAGCTTAAATTCGGTGACTGAAGCTTTCTTT
TRBJ2-7	TRBV6-5	15	TRBD2	-	CASRKRREGTYEQYF	TGTGCCAGCAGGAAGAGGCGGGAGGGGACCTACGAGCAGTACTTC
TRBJ2-3	TRBV11-3	16	-	once	CASSLVSVISTDTQYF	TGTGCCAGCAGCTTAGTGTCAGTTATTTCCACAGATACGCAGTATTTT
TRBJ2-7	TRBV23-1	14	-	-	CASTPIGDWYEQYF	TGCGCCAGCACCCCGATCGGAGACTGGTACGAGCAGTACTTC
TRBJ2-5	TRBV7-2	13	-	-	CASSLARQETQYF	TGTGCCAGCAGCTTAGCCCGCCAAGAGACCCAGTACTTC
TRBJ2-2	TRBV5-1	15	-	-	CASNMGLANTGELFF	TGCGCCAGCAACATGGGGCTAGCGAACACCGGGGAGCTGTTTTTT
TRBJ2-2	TRBV9	15	TRBD1	few	CASSPLQGATGELFF	TGTGCCAGCAGCCCTTTGCAGGGGGCCACCGGGGAGCTGTTTTTT
TRBJ1-1	TRBV29-1	12	TRBD1	-	CSGGQGATEAFF	TGCAGCGGGGGACAGGGGGCCACTGAAGCTTTCTTT
TRBJ2-7	TRBV18	13	-	-	CASSPHSQAEQYF	TGTGCCAGCTCACCACATTCCCAGGCCGAGCAGTACTTC
TRBJ2-1	TRBV5-1	14	TRBD1	-	CASSLYQGANEQFF	TGCGCCAGCAGCTTGTATCAGGGGGCGAATGAGCAGTTCTTC
TRBJ1-3	TRBV2	14	-	once	CASSAQRPGNTIYF	TGTGCCAGCAGTGCCCAGAGGCCTGGAAACACCATATATTTT
TRBJ2-1	TRBV13	16	-	few	CASSPPGGTRVNEQFF	TGTGCCAGCAGCCCCCCTGGGGGGACGAGGGTAAATGAGCAGTTCTTC
TRBJ2-7	TRBV7-6	17	-	-	CASSPAVRVKSSYEQYF	TGTGCCAGCAGCCCTGCGGTGCGGGTGAAAAGCTCCTACGAGCAGTACTTC
TRBJ2-6	TRBV11-1	16	-	-	CASSPPVSSGANVLTF	TGTGCCAGCAGCCCCCCCGTTAGCTCTGGGGCCAACGTCCTGACTTTC
TRBJ2-3	TRBV5-1	16	-	-	CASSSTGFLLTDTQYF	TGCGCCAGCAGCTCGACGGGGTTTTTGCTCACAGATACGCAGTATTTT
TRBJ2-1	TRBV7-7	13	-	-	CASSPTGYNEQFF	TGTGCTAGCAGCCCAACAGGGTACAATGAGCAGTTCTTC
TRBJ2-2	TRBV7-6	16	-	few	CASSSSRTFRSGELFF	TGTGCCAGCAGCTCTAGCCGGACTTTTAGATCCGGGGAGCTGTTTTTT
TRBJ2-7	TRBV11-1	16	-	-	CASKRSSLSSSYEQYF	TGTGCCAGCAAGCGTAGTTCGCTTTCAAGCTCCTACGAGCAGTACTTC
TRBJ1-2	TRBV6-6	15	-	-	CASSRSQGNIYGYTF	TGTGCCAGCAGCCGAAGTCAGGGGAATATCTATGGCTACACCTTC
TRBJ2-7	TRBV6-5	11	-	-	CAVGATYEQYF	TGTGCCGTTGGCGCCACCTACGAGCAGTACTTC
TRBJ1-1	TRBV19	15	-	-	CASSIPGHQNTEAFF	TGTGCCAGTAGTATTCCGGGACATCAGAACACTGAAGCTTTCTTT
TRBJ2-5	TRBV14	15	-	-	CASSQVFSVQETQYF	TGTGCCAGCAGCCAAGTTTTCAGCGTCCAAGAGACCCAGTACTTC
TRBJ2-2	TRBV4-1	13	-	-	CASSRRDAGELFF	TGCGCCAGCAGCCGCCGGGACGCCGGGGAGCTGTTTTTT
TRBJ2-3	TRBV5-1	16	TRBD1	once	CASSKGTGGERGTQYF	TGCGCCAGCAGCAAAGGGACAGGGGGCGAAAGGGGAACGCAGTATTTT
TRBJ1-4	TRBV12-5	16	TRBD1	-	CASGLDKTGFAEKLFF	TGTGCTAGTGGTTTGGATAAGACAGGGTTTGCGGAAAAACTGTTTTTT
TRBJ2-7	TRBV19	12	-	-	CASSFGPYEQYF	TGTGCCAGTAGTTTTGGCCCCTACGAGCAGTACTTC
TRBJ1-1	TRBV29-1	13	TRBD1	-	CSSKGGQGVGAFF	TGCAGCTCAAAGGGGGGACAGGGGGTAGGGGCTTTCTTT
TRBJ2-1	TRBV11-2	14	-	-	CASSSLASARGQFF	TGTGCCAGCAGCTCCCTAGCTAGCGCACGCGGGCAGTTCTTC
TRBJ2-1	TRBV6-5	12	TRBD1	-	CATGDRGNEQFF	TGTGCCACCGGCGACAGGGGAAATGAGCAGTTCTTC